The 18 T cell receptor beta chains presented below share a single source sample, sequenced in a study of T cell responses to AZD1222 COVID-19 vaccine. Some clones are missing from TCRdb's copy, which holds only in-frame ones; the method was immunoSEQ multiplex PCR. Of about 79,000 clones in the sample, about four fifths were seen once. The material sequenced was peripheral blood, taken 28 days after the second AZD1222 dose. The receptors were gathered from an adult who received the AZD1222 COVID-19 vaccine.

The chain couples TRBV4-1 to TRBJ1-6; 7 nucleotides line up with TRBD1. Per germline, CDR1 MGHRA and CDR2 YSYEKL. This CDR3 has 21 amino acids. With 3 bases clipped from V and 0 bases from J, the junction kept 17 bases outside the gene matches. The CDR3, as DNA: TGCGCCAGCAGCCATTATTGGACAGGACAATCTCTTACCTCCTATAATTCACCCCTCCACTTT. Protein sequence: CASSHYWTGQSLTSYNSPLHF.

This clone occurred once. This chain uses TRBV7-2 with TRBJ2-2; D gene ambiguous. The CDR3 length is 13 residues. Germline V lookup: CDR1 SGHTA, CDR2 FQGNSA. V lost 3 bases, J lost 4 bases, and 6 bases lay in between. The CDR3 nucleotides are TGTGCCAGCAGCTTCCGAACCACCGGGGAGCTGTTTTTT. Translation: CASSFRTTGELFF.

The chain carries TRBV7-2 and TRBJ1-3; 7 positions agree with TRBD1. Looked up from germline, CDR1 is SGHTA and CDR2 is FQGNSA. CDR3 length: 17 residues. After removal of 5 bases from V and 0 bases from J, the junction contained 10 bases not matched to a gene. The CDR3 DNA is TGTGCCAGCAGCGACCGAACGACAGGGACCTCTGGAAACACCATATATTTT. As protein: CASSDRTTGTSGNTIYF.

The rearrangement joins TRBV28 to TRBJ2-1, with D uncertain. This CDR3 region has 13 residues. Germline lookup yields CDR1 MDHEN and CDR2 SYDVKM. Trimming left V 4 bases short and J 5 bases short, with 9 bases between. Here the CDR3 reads CASSSGLHNEQFF. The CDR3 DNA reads TGTGCCAGCAGTTCGGGCCTCCACAATGAGCAGTTCTTC.

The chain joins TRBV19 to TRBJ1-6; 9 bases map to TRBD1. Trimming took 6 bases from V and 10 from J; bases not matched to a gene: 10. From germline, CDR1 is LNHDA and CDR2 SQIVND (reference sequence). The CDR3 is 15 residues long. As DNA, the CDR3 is TGTGCCAGTAGCCCGGACAGGGGAGGAGGGTCACCCCTCCACTTT. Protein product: CASSPDRGGGSPLHF.

This CDR3 is CASSPQAGAVHEQFF. The CDR3 region has the DNA TGTGCCAGCAGTCCTCAGGCGGGTGCTGTCCATGAGCAGTTCTTC. The chain has TRBV7-9 and TRBJ2-1; possible D gene TRBD2, 5 bases. Germline V gene data show CDR1 as SEHNR and CDR2 as FQNEAQ (reference sequence). The CDR3 runs 15 residues. Trimming removed 6 bases from V and 8 bases from J, with 20 bases in between. The whole variable domain, remainder taken from reference TRBV7-9 and TRBJ2-1, is DTGVSQNPRHKITKRGQNVTFRCDPISEHNRLYWYRQTLGQGPEFLTYFQNEAQLEKSRLLSDRFSAERPKGSFSTLEIQRTEQGDSAMYLCASSPQAGAVHEQFFGPGTRLTVL.

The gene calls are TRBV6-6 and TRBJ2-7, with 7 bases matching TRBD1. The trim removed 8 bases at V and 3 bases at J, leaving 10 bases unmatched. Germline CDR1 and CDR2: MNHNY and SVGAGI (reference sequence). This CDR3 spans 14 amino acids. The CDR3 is CASVERGQSYEQYF. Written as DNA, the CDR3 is TGTGCCAGCGTTGAAAGGGGGCAAAGCTACGAGCAGTACTTC.

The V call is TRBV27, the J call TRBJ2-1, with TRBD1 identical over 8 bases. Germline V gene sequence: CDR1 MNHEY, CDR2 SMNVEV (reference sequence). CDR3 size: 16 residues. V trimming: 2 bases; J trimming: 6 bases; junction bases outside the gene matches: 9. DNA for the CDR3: TGTGCCAGCAGTTTAATCGGGCAGGGGGCACGCAATGAGCAGTTCTTC. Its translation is CASSLIGQGARNEQFF.

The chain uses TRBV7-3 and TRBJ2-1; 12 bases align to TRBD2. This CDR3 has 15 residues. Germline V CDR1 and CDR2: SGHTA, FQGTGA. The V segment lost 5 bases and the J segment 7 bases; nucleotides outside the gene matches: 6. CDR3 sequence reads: CASSPGLAGQNEQFF. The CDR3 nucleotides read TGTGCCAGCAGCCCGGGACTAGCGGGCCAAAATGAGCAGTTCTTC. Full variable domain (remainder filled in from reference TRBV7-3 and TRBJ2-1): GAGVSQTPSNKVTEKGKYVELRCDPISGHTALYWYRQSLGQGPEFLIYFQGTGAADDSGLPNDRFFAVRPEGSVSTLKIQRTERGDSAVYLCASSPGLAGQNEQFFGPGTRLTVL.

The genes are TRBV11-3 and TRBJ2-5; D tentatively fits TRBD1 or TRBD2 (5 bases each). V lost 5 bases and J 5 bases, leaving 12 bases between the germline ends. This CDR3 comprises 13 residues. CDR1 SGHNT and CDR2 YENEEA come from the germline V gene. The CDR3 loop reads CASSARWGETQYF. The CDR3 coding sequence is TGTGCCAGCAGCGCCCGATGGGGGGAGACCCAGTACTTC.

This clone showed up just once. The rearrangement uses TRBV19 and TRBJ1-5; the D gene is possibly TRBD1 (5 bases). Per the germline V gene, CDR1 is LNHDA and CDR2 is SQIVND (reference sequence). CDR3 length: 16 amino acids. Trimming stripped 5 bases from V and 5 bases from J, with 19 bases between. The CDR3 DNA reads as TGTGCCAGTAGTCTACAGGTTGGGGGTTGGGATCAGCCCCAGCATTTT. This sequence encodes CASSLQVGGWDQPQHF. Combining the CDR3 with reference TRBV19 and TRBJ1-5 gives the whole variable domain DGGITQSPKYLFRKEGQNVTLSCEQNLNHDAMYWYRQDPGQGLRLIYYSQIVNDFQKGDIAEGYSVSREKKESFPLTVTSAQKNPTAFYLCASSLQVGGWDQPQHFGDGTRLSIL.

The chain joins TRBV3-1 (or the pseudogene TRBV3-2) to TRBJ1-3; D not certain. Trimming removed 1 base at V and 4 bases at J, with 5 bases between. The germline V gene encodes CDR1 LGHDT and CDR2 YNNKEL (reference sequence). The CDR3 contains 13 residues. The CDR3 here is CASSQASGNTIYF. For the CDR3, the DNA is TGTGCCAGCAGCCAAGCTTCCGGAAACACCATATATTTT.

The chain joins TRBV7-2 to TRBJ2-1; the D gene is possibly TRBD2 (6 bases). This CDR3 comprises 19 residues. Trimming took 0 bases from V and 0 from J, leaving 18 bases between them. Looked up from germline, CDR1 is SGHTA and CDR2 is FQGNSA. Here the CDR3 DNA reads TGTGCCAGCAGCTTAGCGCAATTTACTAGCCCGAGCTCCTACAATGAGCAGTTCTTC. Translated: CASSLAQFTSPSSYNEQFF.

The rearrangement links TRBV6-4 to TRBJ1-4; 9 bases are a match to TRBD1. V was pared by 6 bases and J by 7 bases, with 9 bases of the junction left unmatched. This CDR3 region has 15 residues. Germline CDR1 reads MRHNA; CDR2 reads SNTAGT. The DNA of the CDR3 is TGTGCCAGCAGCGATACAGGGGGCGGCAGTGAAAAACTGTTTTTT. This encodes CASSDTGGGSEKLFF.

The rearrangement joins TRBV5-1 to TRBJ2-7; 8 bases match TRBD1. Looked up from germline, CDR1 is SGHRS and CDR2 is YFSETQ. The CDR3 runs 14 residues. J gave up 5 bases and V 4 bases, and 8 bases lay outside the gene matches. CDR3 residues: CASSERTGSNEQYF. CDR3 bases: TGCGCCAGCAGCGAACGGACAGGGTCAAACGAGCAGTACTTC.

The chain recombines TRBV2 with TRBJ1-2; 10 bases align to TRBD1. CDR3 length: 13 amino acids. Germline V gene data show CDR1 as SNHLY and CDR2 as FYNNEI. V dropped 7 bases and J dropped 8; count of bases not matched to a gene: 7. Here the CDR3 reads CASKSGTGEGYTF. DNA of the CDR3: TGTGCCAGCAAATCCGGGACAGGGGAAGGCTACACCTTC.

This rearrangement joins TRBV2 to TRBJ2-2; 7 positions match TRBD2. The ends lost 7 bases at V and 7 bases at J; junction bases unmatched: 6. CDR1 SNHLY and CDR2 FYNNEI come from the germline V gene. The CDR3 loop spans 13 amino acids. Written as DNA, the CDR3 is TGTGCCAGCACTCCTACTAGCGTCGGGGAGCTGTTTTTT. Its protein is CASTPTSVGELFF.

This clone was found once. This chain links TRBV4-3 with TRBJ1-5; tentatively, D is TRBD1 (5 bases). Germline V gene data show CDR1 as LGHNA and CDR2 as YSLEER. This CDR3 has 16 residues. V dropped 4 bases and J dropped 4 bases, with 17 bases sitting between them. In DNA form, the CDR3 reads TGCGCCAGCAGCCGGGGCAGGGACTTAAGGAATCAGCCCCAGCATTTT. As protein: CASSRGRDLRNQPQHF.